Following are 11 T cell receptor beta chains from one sample sequenced in a study of T cells in Graves' hyperthyroidism and ophthalmopathy. Amplified regions were TCR beta CDR3 sequences from RNA transcripts. TCR CDR3 underwent first-round RT-PCR with the HTBI primer set. TCRdb recomputed calls from the multiplex PCR reads with MiXCR, one row per CDR3 protein. Of 300,000 to 400,000 distinct CDR3 sequences listed, roughly 20% are singletons. The sequencing sample was made of blood. The receptors here all came from a woman in her fifties or sixties with Graves' hyperthyroidism.

CDR3 DNA: TGTGCTAGTGGTTTGGTAACAGGGGGCACCGGGGAGCTGTTTTTT. Its translation is CASGLVTGGTGELFF. The chain recombines TRBV12-5 with TRBJ2-2, with 8 bases that match TRBD1. Looked up from germline, CDR1 is LGHNT and CDR2 is FRNRAP. V trimming: 0 bases; J trimming: 4 bases; junction bases outside the gene matches: 1. This CDR3 has 15 amino acids.

In its sample, this clonotype was seen many times. The chain uses TRBV11-2 and TRBJ1-1; D uncertain. Germline V gene data show CDR1 as SGHAT and CDR2 as FQNNGV. The CDR3 length is 15 residues. Trimming shortened V by 2 bases and J by 1 base, and 11 bases separated the two germline ends. The CDR3 sequence is CASSLLRDKNTEAFF. In nucleotides, the CDR3 is TGTGCCAGCAGCTTATTGAGGGATAAGAACACTGAAGCTTTCTTT.

There are a few counts of this clonotype. CDR3 sequence reads: CASSEPLPQFF. The CDR3 coding sequence is TGTGCCAGCAGTGAACCCCTACCCCAGTTCTTC. J is TRBJ2-1 and V is TRBV6-1, with D hard to call. Trimming left V 2 bases short and J 13 bases short, with 9 bases between. CDR3 size: 11 residues. Germline CDR1 is MNHNS and CDR2 is SASEGT.

In its sample, this clonotype was seen many times. The chain couples TRBV5-5 to TRBJ1-2; no clear D gene. The CDR3 length is 15 residues. The V end lost 0 bases, the J end lost 6 bases, and 15 bases lay between the germline ends. Germline V gene sequence: CDR1 SGHKS, CDR2 YYEKEE (reference sequence). CDR3 coding DNA: TGTGCCAGCAGCTTGGCGGTGGGCGTCCGGGATGGCTACACCTTC. Translated: CASSLAVGVRDGYTF.

This clonotype appeared a few times. V usage is TRBV5-6 and J usage is TRBJ1-2; TRBD1 agrees at 10 bases. Unmatched junction bases numbered 8, after V lost 4 bases and J lost 2 bases. Germline CDR1 is SGHDT and CDR2 is YYEEEE. This CDR3 is 16 amino acids long. CDR3 DNA sequence: TGTGCCAGCAGCCAAGGACAGGGGGGTACCAACTATGGCTACACCTTC. It encodes CASSQGQGGTNYGYTF. The full variable domain, its missing parts supplied by reference TRBV5-6 and TRBJ1-2, is DAGVTQSPTHLIKTRGQQVTLRCSPKSGHDTVSWYQQALGQGPQFIFQYYEEEERQRGNFPDRFSGHQFPNYSSELNVNALLLGDSALYLCASSQGQGGTNYGYTFGSGTRLTVV.

The sample holds many counts of this clonotype. The rearrangement uses TRBV4-2 and TRBJ2-3; possible D gene TRBD2, 6 bases. This CDR3 is built from 17 residues. V was shortened by 4 bases and J by 0 bases, with 17 bases between the two germline ends. In germline, CDR1 is LGHNA, CDR2 YNFKEQ. In DNA, the CDR3 is TGTGCCAGCAGCCCCCGGGAGTATGGGGGTAGCACAGATACGCAGTATTTT. Translating gives CASSPREYGGSTDTQYF.

With regard to this clonotype: A single base separates this from a much larger clone, so it may be a read error. The chain employs TRBV6-1 and TRBJ1-2; 8 bases are a match to TRBD1. The CDR3 has 14 residues. The germline V gene encodes CDR1 MNHNS and CDR2 SASEGT. The CDR3 sequence is CAGSEASGQDGYTF. DNA for the CDR3: TGTGCCGGCAGTGAAGCTTCGGGACAGGATGGCTACACCTTC.

This clonotype was seen only a few times. This sequence joins TRBV27 and TRBJ2-4; TRBD2 might be the D (5 bases). CDR3 size: 14 residues. Germline loops: CDR1 MNHEY, CDR2 SMNVEV (reference sequence). V was cut by 8 bases and J by 0 bases, with 11 bases left in between. As DNA, the CDR3 is TGTGCCAGCTCACCGCGGGTAGCCAAAAACATTCAGTACTTC. Encoded protein: CASSPRVAKNIQYF.

The J gene is TRBJ1-4, the V gene TRBV6-1, with a weak D call TRBD1 (5 bases). Germline CDR1 MNHNS, CDR2 SASEGT. The length of the CDR3 is 13 residues. Trimming took off 8 bases at V and 4 bases at J, with 11 bases between the two ends. The CDR3 DNA sequence: TGTGCCAGCCGAGGGGTGGATAATGAAAAACTGTTTTTT. This codes for CASRGVDNEKLFF.

The sample holds a few counts of this clonotype. The gene calls are TRBV9 and TRBJ1-1; tentative D call: TRBD1 (6 bases). The germline V gene has CDR1 SGDLS and CDR2 YYNGEE. Trimming shortened V by 2 bases and J by 2 bases, and 13 bases separated the two germline ends. This CDR3 is 15 amino acids long. The CDR3 coding sequence is TGTGCCAGCAGCGTTGTCACAGGGACAAACACTGAAGCTTTCTTT. Its translation: CASSVVTGTNTEAFF.

This clonotype has at least ten counts. The chain joins TRBV7-3 to TRBJ2-1; 8 bases agree with TRBD2. CDR1 is SGHTA, CDR2 FQGTGA, per germline. With V trimmed by 1 base and J by 9 bases, 2 bases remained unmatched. The CDR3 runs 13 residues. The CDR3 bases are TGTGCCAGCAGCTTAAAAGCGGGGGTTGAGCAGTTCTTC. It is translated as CASSLKAGVEQFF.